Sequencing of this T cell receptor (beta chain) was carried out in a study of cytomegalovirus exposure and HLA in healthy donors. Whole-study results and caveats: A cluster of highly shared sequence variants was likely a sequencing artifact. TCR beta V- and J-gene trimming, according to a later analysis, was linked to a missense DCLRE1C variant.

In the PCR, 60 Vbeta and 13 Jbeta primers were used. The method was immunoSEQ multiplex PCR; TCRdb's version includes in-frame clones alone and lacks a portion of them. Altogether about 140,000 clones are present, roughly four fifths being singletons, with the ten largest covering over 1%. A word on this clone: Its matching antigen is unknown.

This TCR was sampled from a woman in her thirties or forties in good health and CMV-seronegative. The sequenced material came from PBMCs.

This CDR3 is CASSLAERGSTDTQYF. The DNA of the CDR3 is TGTGCCAGCAGCTTGGCCGAGCGGGGGAGCACAGATACGCAGTATTTT. The genes are TRBV5-4 and TRBJ2-3; the match to TRBD2 covers 8 bases. The CDR3 has 16 residues. J gave up 0 bases and V 0 bases, and 3 bases lay outside the gene matches. CDR1 is SGHNT and CDR2 is YYREEE in the germline V gene (reference sequence).